This record concerns one T cell receptor (beta chain) sequence. This record belongs to a study of technical replicates of blood from several donors. CDR1 and CDR2 from the germline V gene are LNHDA and SQIVND (reference sequence). CDR3 length: 14 residues. V lost 10 bases and J lost 6, with 19 bases in between. Assay: immunoSEQ multiplex PCR; the TCRdb copy retains only in-frame clones and omits some. Of 55,000 to 80,000 clones listed, nearly 90% are singletons. The sample consisted of PBMCs. The receptor's source is a human donor in good health. Some clones in this sample may be carry-over from other donors' samples. The chain links TRBV19 to TRBJ1-5; no clear D. For the CDR3, the DNA is TGTGCCACCTCGTTCCAGCGTTTTAGTCAGCCCCAGCATTTT. Translated: CATSFQRFSQPQHF.